A selection of T cell receptor beta chains follows, all from one sample in a study of T cells expressing NK-cell markers. TCRdb reprocessed the 5' RACE reads; each CDR3 protein has one entry and no DNA is given. This listing includes about 150,000 distinct CDR3 sequences. The specimen sequenced was blood T cells: a sorted CD56 or NKG2C T cell subset, CD4+ or CD8+ T cells, or bulk PBMC T cells (not recorded which). The origin of the receptors is a woman aged 45-65 years in good health. Each CDR3 is given with its conserved first and last residue.

j_call v_call cdr3_aa
TRBJ2-1 TRBV7-2 CASSLSSGPRGEQFF
TRBJ2-5 TRBV12-3/TRBV12-4 CASRTGFLETQYF
TRBJ2-7 TRBV27 CASSLGRGRYEQYF
TRBJ2-1 TRBV7-9 CASSLGAATPYYEQFF
TRBJ2-1 TRBV7-6 CASSLDGTFYNEQFF
TRBJ1-1 TRBV7-9 CASSPWTGGEIEAFF
TRBJ1-1 TRBV6-5 CASSYGPENTEAFF
TRBJ2-7 TRBV11-2 CASSLDWREAYEQYF
TRBJ1-5 TRBV5-1 CASSLAGGPNQPQHF
TRBJ2-7 TRBV9 CASSGGQALDEQYF